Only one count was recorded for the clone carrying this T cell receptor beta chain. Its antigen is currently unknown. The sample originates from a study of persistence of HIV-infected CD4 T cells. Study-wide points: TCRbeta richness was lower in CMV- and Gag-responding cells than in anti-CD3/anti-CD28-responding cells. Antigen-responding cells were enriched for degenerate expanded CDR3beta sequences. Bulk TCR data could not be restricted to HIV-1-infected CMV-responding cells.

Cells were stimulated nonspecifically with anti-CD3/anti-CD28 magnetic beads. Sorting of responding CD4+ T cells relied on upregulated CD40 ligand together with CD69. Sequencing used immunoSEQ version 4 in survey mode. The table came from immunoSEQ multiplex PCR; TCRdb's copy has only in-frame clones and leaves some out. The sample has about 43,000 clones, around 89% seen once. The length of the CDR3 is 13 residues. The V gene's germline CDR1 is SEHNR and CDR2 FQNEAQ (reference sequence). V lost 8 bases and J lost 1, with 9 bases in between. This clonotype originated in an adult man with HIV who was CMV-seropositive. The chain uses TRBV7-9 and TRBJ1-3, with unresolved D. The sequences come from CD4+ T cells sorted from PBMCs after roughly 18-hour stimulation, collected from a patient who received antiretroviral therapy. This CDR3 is CASDGVSGNTIYF. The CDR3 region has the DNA TGTGCCAGCGACGGGGTTTCTGGAAACACCATATATTTT.